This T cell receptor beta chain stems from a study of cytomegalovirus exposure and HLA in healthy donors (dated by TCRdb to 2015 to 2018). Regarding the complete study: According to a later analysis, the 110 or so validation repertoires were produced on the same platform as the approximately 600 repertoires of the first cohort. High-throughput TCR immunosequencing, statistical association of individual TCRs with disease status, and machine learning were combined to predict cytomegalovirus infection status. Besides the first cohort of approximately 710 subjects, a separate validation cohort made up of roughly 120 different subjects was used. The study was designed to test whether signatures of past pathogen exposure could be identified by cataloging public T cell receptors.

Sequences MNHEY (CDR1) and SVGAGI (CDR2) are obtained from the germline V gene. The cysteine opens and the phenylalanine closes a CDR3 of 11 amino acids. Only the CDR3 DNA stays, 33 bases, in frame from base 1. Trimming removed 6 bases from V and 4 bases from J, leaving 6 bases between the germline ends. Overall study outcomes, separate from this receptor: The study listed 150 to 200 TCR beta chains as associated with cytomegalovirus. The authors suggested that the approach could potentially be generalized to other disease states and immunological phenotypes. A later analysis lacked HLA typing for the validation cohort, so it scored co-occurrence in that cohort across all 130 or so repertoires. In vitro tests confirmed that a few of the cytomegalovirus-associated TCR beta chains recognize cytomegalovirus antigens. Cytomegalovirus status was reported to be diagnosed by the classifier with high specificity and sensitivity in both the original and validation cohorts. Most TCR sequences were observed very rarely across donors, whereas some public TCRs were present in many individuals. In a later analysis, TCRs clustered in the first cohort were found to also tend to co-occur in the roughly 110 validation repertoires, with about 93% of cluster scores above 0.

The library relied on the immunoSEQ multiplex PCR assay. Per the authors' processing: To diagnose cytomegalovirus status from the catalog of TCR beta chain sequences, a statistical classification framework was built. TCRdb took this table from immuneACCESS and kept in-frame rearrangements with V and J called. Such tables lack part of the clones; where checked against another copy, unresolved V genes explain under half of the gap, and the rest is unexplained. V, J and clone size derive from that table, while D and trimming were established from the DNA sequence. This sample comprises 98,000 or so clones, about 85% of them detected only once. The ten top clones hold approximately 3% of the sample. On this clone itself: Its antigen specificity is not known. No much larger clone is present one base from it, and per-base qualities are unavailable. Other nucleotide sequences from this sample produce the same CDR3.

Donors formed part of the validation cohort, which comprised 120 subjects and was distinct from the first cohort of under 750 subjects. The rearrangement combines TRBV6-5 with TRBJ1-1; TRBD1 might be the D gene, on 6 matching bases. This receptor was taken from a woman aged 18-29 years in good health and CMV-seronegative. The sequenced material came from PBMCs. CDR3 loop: CASRQGTEAFF. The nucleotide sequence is TGTGCCAGCAGACAGGGCACTGAAGCTTTCTTT.